A single sample gave rise to the 18 T cell receptor beta chains below, sequenced in a study of blood T cell repertoires in COVID-19. Clones were sequenced by immunoSEQ multiplex PCR, and TCRdb holds only the in-frame ones, with some missing. The sample lists tens of thousands of clones, approximately 82% occurring once. Sequencing input: peripheral blood. The receptors here all came from a man aged 45-60 years with active or convalescent COVID-19.

The chain combines TRBV24-1 with TRBJ1-1; D may be TRBD1 (5 bases). Per the germline V gene, CDR1 is KGHDR and CDR2 is SFDVKD. The ends were cut back, 4 bases at V and 1 base at J, with 9 bases in the middle. There are 14 residues in the CDR3. The CDR3: CATSDPGQNTEAFF. As DNA, the CDR3 is TGTGCCACCAGTGACCCCGGACAGAACACTGAAGCTTTCTTT.

The chain links TRBV5-6 to TRBJ2-3; D may be TRBD1 (6 bases). With 4 bases removed from V and 5 bases from J, the gap between germline ends came to 11 bases. Germline CDR1 is SGHDT and CDR2 is YYEEEE. There are 13 residues in the CDR3. The CDR3 sequence is CASSRQAGDTQYF. CDR3 sequence (DNA): TGTGCCAGCAGCCGACAGGCGGGAGATACGCAGTATTTT.

The chain couples TRBV11-2 to TRBJ2-1, with 13 nucleotides matching TRBD2. V was pared by 2 bases and J by 8 bases, with 0 bases of the junction left unmatched. CDR3 length: 14 amino acids. Germline CDR1 reads SGHAT; CDR2 reads FQNNGV. The CDR3 DNA sequence: TGTGCCAGCAGCTTAACTAGCGGGGGGGATGAGCAGTTCTTC. Protein product: CASSLTSGGDEQFF.

The chain couples TRBV3-1 (or the pseudogene TRBV3-2) to TRBJ1-1; 7 bases map to TRBD1. The germline gives CDR1 LGHDT, CDR2 YNNKEL (reference sequence). J was trimmed by 6 bases and V by 4 bases; bases with no gene match: 11. CDR3 length equals 15 residues. The CDR3 reads CASSRTGTVRSEAFF. In nucleotides, the CDR3 is TGTGCCAGCAGCCGAACCGGGACAGTGAGGTCTGAAGCTTTCTTT.

The chain has TRBV20-1 and TRBJ2-7; no firm D call. The CDR3 extends over 12 amino acids. Germline lookup yields CDR1 DFQATT and CDR2 SNEGSKA (reference sequence). V dropped 3 bases and J dropped 4 bases, with 10 bases sitting between them. CDR3 loop: CSASPGAYEQYF. Here the CDR3 DNA reads TGCAGTGCTAGTCCGGGTGCATACGAGCAGTACTTC.

The rearrangement links TRBV6-2 or TRBV6-3 to TRBJ2-7, with D maybe TRBD1 (6 bases). Germline V gene lookup returns CDR1 MNHEY and CDR2 SVGEGT. This CDR3 contains 15 residues. V was pared by 0 bases and J by 3 bases, with 12 bases between. The CDR3 reads CASSYSKGQYYEQYV. CDR3 coding DNA: TGTGCCAGCAGTTACTCGAAGGGACAATACTACGAGCAGTACGTC.

The rearrangement uses TRBV10-3 and TRBJ2-4; 9 bases are shared with TRBD2. Germline trimming cut 4 bases from V and 2 bases from J; bases unmatched to any gene: 12. The CDR3 consists of 18 residues. The germline V gene has CDR1 ENHRY and CDR2 SYGVKD. CDR3 region: CAISGGAGGPGSKNIQYF. The CDR3 nucleotides are TGTGCCATCAGTGGGGGAGCGGGGGGCCCAGGGTCCAAAAACATTCAGTACTTC.

CDR3 in amino acids: CASSYGSSGGGETQYF. DNA of the CDR3: TGTGCCAGCAGTTACGGGAGTAGCGGGGGGGGAGAGACCCAGTACTTC. The rearrangement joins TRBV6-2 or TRBV6-3 to TRBJ2-5, with 11 bases matching TRBD2. Germline-derived CDR1 and CDR2 are MNHEY and SVGEGT. This CDR3 comprises 16 residues. J gave up 4 bases and V 2 bases, and 6 bases lay outside the gene matches.

V is TRBV2 and J is TRBJ2-7, with 12 bases fitting TRBD2. Unmatched junction bases numbered 6, after V lost 4 bases and J lost 5 bases. The CDR3 runs 15 residues. Looked up from germline, CDR1 is SNHLY and CDR2 is FYNNEI. DNA of the CDR3: TGTGCCAGCAGTGGACTAGCGGGGGAAGGCCACGAGCAGTACGTC. As protein: CASSGLAGEGHEQYV.

This clone was detected only a few times. The rearrangement joins TRBV7-2 to TRBJ1-3; D unclear. This CDR3 is built from 15 residues. CDR1 and CDR2 from the germline V gene are SGHTA and FQGNSA. Trimming took 5 bases from V and 0 from J, leaving 11 bases between them. The CDR3 region is CASSADKFSGNTIYF. The CDR3 nucleotides are TGTGCCAGCAGCGCCGACAAATTCTCTGGAAACACCATATATTTT.

The J gene is TRBJ1-5, the V gene TRBV18; 8 bases line up with TRBD1. The CDR3 runs to 13 residues. In germline, CDR1 is KGHSH, CDR2 LQKENI. The V segment lost 5 bases and the J segment 7 bases; nucleotides outside the gene matches: 4. For the CDR3, the DNA is TGTGCCAGCTCAATGGACAGGGACCAGCCCCAGCATTTT. Its protein product is CASSMDRDQPQHF.

The V and J genes are TRBV28 and TRBJ2-7; perhaps TRBD1 as D (5 bases). The CDR3 is 15 amino acids. V was cut by 4 bases and J by 2 bases, with 15 bases left in between. Germline CDR1 reads MDHEN; CDR2 reads SYDVKM. The CDR3 DNA reads as TGTGCCAGCAGTTCTTCTAACAGGATCCCCTACGAGCAGTACGTC. Amino acids: CASSSSNRIPYEQYV.

As regards this clone: Other DNA sequences from this sample encode an identical CDR3 as well. The rearrangement links TRBV18 to TRBJ1-1; possibly TRBD1 for D (5 bases). The CDR3 is 13 residues long. CDR1 is KGHSH, CDR2 LQKENI, per germline. Trimming removed 3 bases from V and 2 bases from J, with 7 bases in between. Here the CDR3 reads CASSPGTNTEAFF. CDR3 nucleotide sequence: TGTGCCAGCTCACCGGGGACTAACACTGAAGCTTTCTTT.

The V and J genes are TRBV5-1 and TRBJ2-2, with 12 bases lining up with TRBD2. The V and J ends lost 4 bases and 3 bases, in that order; junction bases with no gene match: 7. Germline V lookup: CDR1 SGHRS, CDR2 YFSETQ. This CDR3 is built from 17 residues. CDR3 sequence reads: CASSPSGGALDTGELFF. Written as DNA, the CDR3 is TGCGCCAGCAGCCCTAGCGGGGGGGCCCTCGACACCGGGGAGCTGTTTTTT.

The chain uses TRBV4-1 and TRBJ1-6; D gene uncertain. V shed 0 bases and J shed 11 bases, with 11 bases lying between them. The CDR3 extends over 14 amino acids. Per the germline V gene, CDR1 is MGHRA and CDR2 is YSYEKL. CDR3 sequence: CASSQERGTAPLHF. The CDR3 DNA sequence: TGCGCCAGCAGCCAAGAGCGGGGAACAGCACCCCTCCACTTT.

This clone was recorded a few times. The chain carries TRBV7-8 and TRBJ1-2; D gene ambiguous. CDR1 is SGHVS and CDR2 is FQNEAQ in the germline V gene. CDR3 size: 16 residues. V lost 5 bases and J lost 5, with 21 bases in between. As DNA, the CDR3 is TGTGCCAGCAGCCCCGGGAGGGTGGTGGGCGCATATGGCTACACCTTC. This translates into CASSPGRVVGAYGYTF.

This clone was observed a single time. The chain couples TRBV3-1 (or the pseudogene TRBV3-2) to TRBJ1-2, with D possibly TRBD1 on 5 matching bases. The germline V gene encodes CDR1 LGHDT and CDR2 YNNKEL (reference sequence). The V end was cut by 5 bases, the J end by 5 bases, with 21 bases between. This CDR3 spans 16 amino acids. The CDR3 protein is CASSDLTRGGEYGYTF. The CDR3 nucleotides read TGTGCCAGCAGCGACCTCACCCGGGGGGGGGAGTATGGCTACACCTTC.

V gene TRBV7-2 combines with J gene TRBJ2-1; weak D call: TRBD1 (6 bases). The CDR3 consists of 15 residues. Per the germline V gene, CDR1 is SGHTA and CDR2 is FQGNSA. V lost 1 base and J lost 8, with 15 bases in between. The CDR3 sequence: CASSLEGIGGYEQFF. In DNA form, the CDR3 reads TGTGCCAGCAGCTTAGAGGGAATAGGGGGTTATGAGCAGTTCTTC.